These 25 T cell receptor beta chains originate from one sample sequenced in a study of blood T cell repertoires in COVID-19 (TCRdb year 2020). The library relied on the immunoSEQ multiplex PCR assay. TCRdb took this table from immuneACCESS and kept in-frame rearrangements with V and J called. Such tables lack part of the clones; where checked against another copy, unresolved V genes explain under half of the gap, and the rest is unexplained. In all, the sample holds 80,000 to 90,000 clones, and around 90% of those were seen once. Less than 6.5% of the sample belongs to the ten largest clones. The sample taken for sequencing was peripheral blood. Receptors were obtained from a man in his forties with acute or convalescent COVID-19.

The table lists this clone with a few counts. The V and J genes are TRBV6-6 and TRBJ1-1; D is possibly TRBD1 (6 bases). The germline V gene encodes CDR1 MNHNY and CDR2 SVGAGI (reference sequence). Trimming left V 2 bases short and J 0 bases short, with 10 bases between. The CDR3 is 15 residues long. The CDR3 DNA reads TGTGCCAGCAGTTACGGGGGCAGCGTGAACACTGAAGCTTTCTTT. Protein product: CASSYGGSVNTEAFF.

At least ten counts were recorded for this clone. This sequence joins TRBV5-5 and TRBJ1-2, with D maybe TRBD1 (6 bases). Germline values: CDR1 SGHKS, CDR2 YYEKEE (reference sequence). Trimming cost V 5 bases and J 3 bases, with 11 bases left between them. The CDR3 runs to 13 residues. The CDR3 region is CASRRQADYGYTF. The CDR3 nucleotides read TGTGCCAGCAGAAGACAGGCGGACTATGGCTACACCTTC.

The chain combines TRBV5-1 with TRBJ2-7; 9 bases fit TRBD2. CDR1 and CDR2 (germline): SGHRS, YFSETQ. V shed 5 bases and J 3 bases; nucleotides not matched to a gene: 9. This CDR3 region has 15 residues. CDR3 residues: CASRATGTSFYEQYF. As DNA, the CDR3 is TGCGCCAGCAGGGCTACCGGGACTAGCTTCTACGAGCAGTACTTC. Supplemented by reference TRBV5-1 and TRBJ2-7, the full variable domain reads KAGVTQTPRYLIKTRGQQVTLSCSPISGHRSVSWYQQTPGQGLQFLFEYFSETQRNKGNFPGRFSGRQFSNSRSEMNVSTLELGDSALYLCASRATGTSFYEQYFGPGTRLTVT.

This sequence joins TRBV23-1 and TRBJ1-6; a possible D gene is TRBD1 (5 bases). TRBV23-1 is marked as an open reading frame, function uncertain. Trimming pared 1 base from V and 7 bases from J, leaving 17 bases between. The CDR3 has 17 amino acids. CDR3: CASSQWSGGVANSPLHF. CDR3 bases: TGCGCCAGCAGTCAATGGTCGGGAGGGGTTGCCAATTCACCCCTCCACTTT.

The V gene is TRBV19, the J gene TRBJ1-5; 8 bases align to TRBD1. The CDR3 has 13 amino acids. The germline gives CDR1 LNHDA, CDR2 SQIVND (reference sequence). The ends lost 7 bases at V and 5 bases at J; junction bases unmatched: 4. CDR3 sequence reads: CASTNRGYQPQHF. The CDR3 region has the DNA TGTGCCAGTACAAACAGGGGGTATCAGCCCCAGCATTTT.

This sequence joins TRBV12-3 or TRBV12-4 and TRBJ1-1; D is unclear. The length of the CDR3 is 13 residues. V was cut by 5 bases and J by 6 bases, with 13 bases left in between. The CDR3 sequence is CASSRTTRSEAFF. CDR3 sequence (DNA): TGTGCCAGCAGTCGAACTACCCGGTCTGAAGCTTTCTTT.

This chain links TRBV7-2 with TRBJ2-1; a possible D gene is TRBD2 (5 bases). The V gene's germline CDR1 is SGHTA and CDR2 FQGNSA. V lost 4 bases and J 6 bases, leaving 19 bases between the germline ends. CDR3 length: 16 amino acids. CDR3 region: CASSSYPNAGSNEQFF. DNA of the CDR3: TGTGCCAGCAGCTCTTACCCAAACGCGGGTAGCAATGAGCAGTTCTTC. The full variable domain, with the rest looked up from reference TRBV7-2 and TRBJ2-1, is GAGVSQSPSNKVTEKGKDVELRCDPISGHTALYWYRQSLGQGLEFLIYFQGNSAPDKSGLPSDRFSAERTGGSVSTLTIQRTQQEDSAVYLCASSSYPNAGSNEQFFGPGTRLTVL.

The V call is TRBV25-1, the J call TRBJ2-3; TRBD2 is a possible D gene (5 bases). Germline values: CDR1 MGHDK, CDR2 SYGVNS. V lost 2 bases and J 6 bases, leaving 12 bases between the germline ends. This CDR3 is built from 14 residues. The chain's CDR3 is CASSEVGREDTQYF. In DNA form, the CDR3 reads TGTGCCAGCAGTGAAGTGGGAAGGGAGGATACGCAGTATTTT.

This chain connects TRBV6-5 to TRBJ2-3, with 7 bases identical to TRBD2. The CDR3 is made up of 15 amino acids. Germline V gene lookup returns CDR1 MNHEY and CDR2 SVGAGI. V shed 0 bases, J shed 0 bases, and the junction held 0 bases outside the gene matches. The CDR3 DNA sequence: TGTGCCAGCAGTTACTCCGGGGGGAGCACAGATACGCAGTATTTT. As protein: CASSYSGGSTDTQYF.

The chain employs TRBV13 and TRBJ2-5; possibly TRBD2 for D (6 bases). Trimming pared 5 bases from V and 5 bases from J, leaving 18 bases between. CDR3 size: 15 residues. Germline V lookup: CDR1 PRHDT, CDR2 FYEKMQ (reference sequence). Written as DNA, the CDR3 is TGTGCCAGCAGCCGCCAGCCGGGAGTCGCGGAGACCCAGTACTTC. Translated: CASSRQPGVAETQYF.

The V and J genes are TRBV12-5 and TRBJ2-1; weak D call: TRBD1 (6 bases). This CDR3 region has 21 residues. V lost 7 bases to trimming and J lost 1 base, with 32 bases between them. Germline V CDR1 and CDR2: LGHNT, FRNRAP. The CDR3 reads CASVARTQGITAGPSYNEQFF. The CDR3 DNA follows: TGTGCTAGTGTTGCCCGTACACAGGGTATTACTGCCGGGCCTTCCTACAATGAGCAGTTCTTC.

This clone was seen more than once but under ten times. The gene calls are TRBV19 and TRBJ2-3; no definite D call. The germline V gene encodes CDR1 LNHDA and CDR2 SQIVND (reference sequence). The CDR3 covers 13 residues. The germline V and J ends were trimmed by 5 bases and 1 base, with 7 bases remaining between them. The DNA of the CDR3 is TGTGCCAGTAGTCTATCCGGCACAGATACGCAGTATTTT. Amino acids: CASSLSGTDTQYF.

The chain recombines TRBV5-1 with TRBJ1-6, with 9 bases lining up with TRBD1. The CDR3 contains 14 residues. Looked up from germline, CDR1 is SGHRS and CDR2 is YFSETQ. The junction had 3 bases not matched to a gene; V was cut back by 0 bases and J by 11 bases. The CDR3 DNA sequence: TGCGCCAGCAGCTTGGAGGACAGGGGTGCACCCCTCCACTTT. This encodes CASSLEDRGAPLHF. Together with reference TRBV5-1 and TRBJ1-6, the CDR3 gives the full variable domain: KAGVTQTPRYLIKTRGQQVTLSCSPISGHRSVSWYQQTPGQGLQFLFEYFSETQRNKGNFPGRFSGRQFSNSRSEMNVSTLELGDSALYLCASSLEDRGAPLHFGNGTRLTVT.

About this clone: The conserved phenylalanine or tryptophan is not found at the CDR3 terminus, so this likely reflects a read error. The DNA is omitted, as the CDR3 cannot be located on it reliably, and the CDR3 follows TCRdb's listing. This rearrangement joins TRBV7-9 to TRBJ1-3; the D segment call TRBD1 is taken from the table without a DNA check. In germline, CDR1 is SEHNR, CDR2 FQNEAQ (reference sequence). The CDR3 length is 12 residues, termini included. The CDR3 loop reads CASSWELGHPRR.

The rearrangement uses TRBV6-4 and TRBJ1-3, with 10 bases matching TRBD1. The CDR3 contains 15 residues. Germline assignment: CDR1 MRHNA and CDR2 SNTAGT. After removal of 7 bases from V and 2 bases from J, the junction contained 5 bases not matched to a gene. Written as DNA, the CDR3 is TGTGCCAGCACCCGACAGGGGGCTACTGGAAACACCATATATTTT. Its protein is CASTRQGATGNTIYF.

The table lists this clone with many counts. The genes are TRBV30 and TRBJ2-3, with 7 positions matching TRBD2. The CDR3 length is 16 residues. The V gene end was trimmed by 3 bases and the J gene end by 9 bases; junction bases not matched to a gene: 18. The germline gives CDR1 GTSNPN, CDR2 SVGIG (reference sequence). CDR3 coding DNA: TGTGCCTGGAGGGCCCTTAGCGGGCTAAAAGAAGGAACGCAGTATTTT. As protein: CAWRALSGLKEGTQYF. The full variable domain, rest sourced from reference TRBV30 and TRBJ2-3, is SQTIHQWPATLVQPVGSPLSLECTVEGTSNPNLYWYRQAAGRGLQLLFYSVGIGQISSEVPQNLSASRPQDRQFILSSKKLLLSDSGFYLCAWRALSGLKEGTQYFGPGTRLTVL.

Only a few counts were recorded for this clone. The chain has TRBV30 and TRBJ1-6; TRBD1 aligns across 11 bases. This CDR3 is 15 amino acids long. Germline assignment: CDR1 GTSNPN and CDR2 SVGIG (reference sequence). Losses at the gene ends were 5 bases for V and 9 bases for J; bases not matched to a gene: 9. The CDR3 loop is CAWGTGTGGGSPLHF. CDR3 nucleotides: TGTGCCTGGGGTACCGGGACAGGGGGAGGTTCACCCCTCCACTTT.

This chain joins TRBV6-5 and TRBJ1-2, with TRBD1 matching over 9 bases. The germline V gene encodes CDR1 MNHEY and CDR2 SVGAGI. V lost 8 bases to trimming and J lost 0 bases; unmatched junction nucleotides: 1. This CDR3 is built from 13 residues. The CDR3 protein is CASRTGANYGYTF. CDR3 DNA: TGTGCCAGCCGGACAGGGGCTAACTATGGCTACACCTTC.

This clone was seen once. This chain joins TRBV7-9 and TRBJ1-1; 7 bases align to TRBD1. The CDR3 covers 15 residues. V trimming: 0 bases; J trimming: 13 bases; junction bases outside the gene matches: 14. From germline, CDR1 is SEHNR and CDR2 FQNEAQ (reference sequence). The CDR3 reads CASSLARSWGQPFFF. CDR3 coding DNA: TGTGCCAGCAGCTTAGCGAGGTCTTGGGGACAGCCCTTTTTCTTT.

The chain uses TRBV7-9 and TRBJ1-2; the match to TRBD1 covers 9 bases. V dropped 6 bases and J dropped 8; count of bases not matched to a gene: 4. CDR3 length equals 12 residues. The germline V gene has CDR1 SEHNR and CDR2 FQNEAQ (reference sequence). The CDR3 spells CASRNRGHGYTF. CDR3 in DNA: TGTGCCAGCAGAAACAGGGGGCACGGCTACACCTTC.

Only one count was recorded for this clone. The chain is built from TRBV3-1 (or the pseudogene TRBV3-2) and TRBJ1-3; 10 bases are a match to TRBD1. The V gene end was trimmed by 4 bases and the J gene end by 3 bases; junction bases not matched to a gene: 12. CDR1 is LGHDT, CDR2 YNNKEL, per germline (reference sequence). The CDR3 contains 18 residues. CDR3 nucleotide sequence: TGTGCCAGCAGCCCGAGTCCCGGGACAGGGGCAGGTGGAAACACCATATATTTT. Amino acids: CASSPSPGTGAGGNTIYF.

This sequence joins TRBV4-3 and TRBJ1-1; no clear D gene. Germline V gene sequence: CDR1 LGHNA, CDR2 YSLEER. This CDR3 region has 15 residues. Trimming removed 0 bases from V and 1 base from J, with 9 bases in between. In nucleotides, the CDR3 is TGCGCCAGCAGCCAAGATCTAGAGGGGAACACTGAAGCTTTCTTT. Translating gives CASSQDLEGNTEAFF.

This chain connects TRBV5-1 to TRBJ1-6; D unresolved. V lost 7 bases, J lost 7 bases, and 9 bases lay in between. This CDR3 has 12 residues. The germline gives CDR1 SGHRS, CDR2 YFSETQ. CDR3 protein: CASRVENSPLHF. The CDR3 nucleotides read TGCGCCAGCCGGGTTGAGAATTCACCCCTCCACTTT.

This sequence joins TRBV30 and TRBJ2-7; 8 bases fit TRBD1. There are 13 residues in the CDR3. CDR1 and CDR2 (germline): GTSNPN, SVGIG (reference sequence). The J segment lost 4 bases and the V segment lost 2 bases, leaving 4 bases of the junction unmatched. The CDR3 loop reads CAWSKDREYEQYF. For the CDR3, the DNA is TGTGCCTGGAGTAAGGACAGGGAATACGAGCAGTACTTC. Supplemented by reference TRBV30 and TRBJ2-7, the full variable domain reads SQTIHQWPATLVQPVGSPLSLECTVEGTSNPNLYWYRQAAGRGLQLLFYSVGIGQISSEVPQNLSASRPQDRQFILSSKKLLLSDSGFYLCAWSKDREYEQYFGPGTRLTVT.

The chain joins TRBV6-5 to TRBJ1-5; the match to TRBD1 covers 10 bases. CDR1 is MNHEY, CDR2 SVGAGI, per germline. The CDR3 spans 15 residues. The V segment lost 5 bases and the J segment 7 bases; nucleotides outside the gene matches: 8. The DNA of the CDR3 is TGTGCCAGCAGTCCGGACAGGGGGATCGGGCAGCCCCAGCATTTT. As protein: CASSPDRGIGQPQHF.